The clone carrying this T cell receptor (beta chain) showed up many times. Its target is not known. Together with a sample-barcoded 5' primer, a J-beta primer mix was included in a second PCR lasting roughly 6 to 12 cycles. Each cDNA molecule was tagged by a template-switch adaptor that had 12 random nucleotides. MiXCR, applied by TCRdb to the 5' RACE reads, yields one record per CDR3 protein. The table has roughly 730,000 distinct CDR3 sequences, roughly three fifths seen once. The data were taken from a study of blood T cells in healthy people across ages. Study-level results: Higher naive T cell percentage went strongly together with higher TCR beta diversity. Shifts in expanded clonotypes may have been confounded by donor CMV status, which was unknown.

Germline lookup yields CDR1 MDHEN and CDR2 SYDVKM. Trimming took off 2 bases at V and 3 bases at J, with 7 bases between the two ends. The CDR3 sequence is 13 residues long. Sequencing input: blood. The TCR originated in a man in his forties in good health. The V and J genes are TRBV28 and TRBJ1-2; no definite D call. The CDR3 region is CASSLQEYYGYTF. In DNA, the CDR3 is TGTGCCAGCAGTTTACAGGAATACTATGGCTACACCTTC.